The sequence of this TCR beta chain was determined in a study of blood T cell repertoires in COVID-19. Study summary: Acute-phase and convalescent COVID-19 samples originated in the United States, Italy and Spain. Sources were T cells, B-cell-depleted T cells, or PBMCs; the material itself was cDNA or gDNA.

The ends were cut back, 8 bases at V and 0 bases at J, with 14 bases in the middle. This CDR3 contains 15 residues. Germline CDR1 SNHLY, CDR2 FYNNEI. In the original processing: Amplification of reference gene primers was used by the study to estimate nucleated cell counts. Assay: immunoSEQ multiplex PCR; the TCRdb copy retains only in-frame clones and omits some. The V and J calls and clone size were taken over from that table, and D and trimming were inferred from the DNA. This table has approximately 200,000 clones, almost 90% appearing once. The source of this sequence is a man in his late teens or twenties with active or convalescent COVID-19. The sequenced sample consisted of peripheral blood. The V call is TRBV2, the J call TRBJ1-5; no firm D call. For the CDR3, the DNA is TGTGCCAGCGGGCAAGGAAGAGATAGCAATCAGCCCCAGCATTTT. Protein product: CASGQGRDSNQPQHF.